This TCR beta chain originates from a study of blood T cell repertoires in COVID-19. Study summary: COVID-19 samples, acute and convalescent, were from the United States, Italy and Spain. PBMCs, B-cell-depleted T cells, or T cells were the source of the cDNA or gDNA that made up the material.

It was during active infection that Seattle patients were enrolled and then longitudinally followed. Germline CDR1 is SEHNR and CDR2 is FQNEAQ (reference sequence). The junction had 8 bases not matched to a gene; V was cut back by 5 bases and J by 2 bases. This CDR3 spans 16 amino acids. Per the original methods: How many nucleated cells were present was estimated from reference gene primer amplification. The assay was immunoSEQ multiplex PCR, and TCRdb's table has in-frame clones only and misses some. The V and J calls and clone size come from that table; D and trimming were worked out from the DNA. The table has approximately 320,000 clones, about nine tenths seen once; the top ten hold roughly 11%.

The origin of this receptor is a woman under 40 with COVID-19, enrolled during active disease. Specimen: peripheral blood. V and J are TRBV7-9 and TRBJ2-3; 9 bases line up with TRBD1. The chain's CDR3 is CASSAGTGPFTDTQYF. The CDR3 DNA reads as TGTGCCAGCAGCGCCGGGACAGGGCCTTTCACAGATACGCAGTATTTT.